This T cell receptor beta chain comes out of a study of T-cell reconstitution after alpha-beta-depleted transplantation in children. This clonotype was observed a few times. As it was prepared, the TCRbeta library received unique molecular identifiers. TCRdb redid the calling of the PCR reads with MiXCR, one entry per CDR3 protein. Of around 360,000 distinct CDR3 sequences listed, 10% are singletons. The TCR comes from a human donor who donated a stem cell graft to a child with acute lymphoblastic leukemia. Specimen: PBMCs from the stem cell graft donor, collected from the stem cell graft.

CDR3 sequence: CASTATSGRNEQYF. The DNA for the CDR3 is TGTGCCAGCACCGCGACTAGCGGGAGAAACGAGCAGTACTTC. The V and J genes are TRBV6-2 or TRBV6-3 and TRBJ2-7, with TRBD2 identical over 12 bases. Germline CDR1 reads MNHEY; CDR2 reads SVGEGT. V lost 7 bases and J lost 5; bases outside the gene matches: 6. This CDR3 has 14 residues.